These T cell receptor beta chains were read from a single sample in a study of PD-1 blockade in classical Hodgkin lymphoma. Assay used: immunoSEQ multiplex PCR; TCRdb lists only in-frame clones, some missing. The sample contains about 9,200 clones, roughly 87% of which appear only once. The sample in question was peripheral blood mononuclear cells (PBMCs), obtained before the fourth cycle of nivolumab. The receptors shown here come from a human donor with classical Hodgkin lymphoma. The CDR3 runs from the conserved cysteine through the conserved F or W. Each record gives: D gene, J gene, clone size, V gene, CDR3 DNA, CDR3 protein. The D gene is left open where the match is weak. The listing skips clone size in some rows; elsewhere it reads once, few, many or a size class.

D gene: NA
J gene: TRBJ1-3
clone size: NA
V gene: TRBV19
CDR3 DNA: TGTGCCAGTAGTACCCCCTCCGGGACAAACAGAAACACCATATATTTT
CDR3 protein: CASSTPSGTNRNTIYF

D gene: NA
J gene: TRBJ1-5
clone size: NA
V gene: TRBV4-1
CDR3 DNA: TGCGCCAGCAGCCAAACCCTCACCGTGTTGAAGCCCCAGCATTTT
CDR3 protein: CASSQTLTVLKPQHF

D gene: NA
J gene: TRBJ2-2
clone size: NA
V gene: TRBV5-8
CDR3 DNA: TGTGCCAGCAGCCGGACGCGAGCGAACACCGGGGAGCTGTTTTTT
CDR3 protein: CASSRTRANTGELFF

D gene: NA
J gene: TRBJ2-7
clone size: few
V gene: TRBV7-9
CDR3 DNA: TGTGCCAGCAGCGTACTCCGGGACACCAGCTCCTACGAGCAGTACTTC
CDR3 protein: CASSVLRDTSSYEQYF

D gene: NA
J gene: TRBJ2-1
clone size: NA
V gene: TRBV10-2
CDR3 DNA: TGCGCCAGCAGTGATAGCGATGAGCAGTTCTTC
CDR3 protein: CASSDSDEQFF

D gene: NA
J gene: TRBJ2-3
clone size: NA
V gene: TRBV7-2
CDR3 DNA: TGTGCCAGCAGCCTACGACTCCAAAGCACAGATACGCAGTATTTT
CDR3 protein: CASSLRLQSTDTQYF

D gene: TRBD2
J gene: TRBJ2-2
clone size: NA
V gene: TRBV27
CDR3 DNA: TGTGCCAGCAGTCCTAGCGGGAGGGCAACCGGGGAGCTGTTTTTT
CDR3 protein: CASSPSGRATGELFF

D gene: NA
J gene: TRBJ2-5
clone size: NA
V gene: TRBV6-9
CDR3 DNA: TGTGCCAGCAGTTACGAAATCCGAGAGACCCAGTACTTC
CDR3 protein: CASSYEIRETQYF

D gene: TRBD2
J gene: TRBJ2-4
clone size: NA
V gene: TRBV28
CDR3 DNA: TGTGCCAGCAGAGCCACGGGAGGGGACTCGGACATTCAGTACTTC
CDR3 protein: CASRATGGDSDIQYF

D gene: NA
J gene: TRBJ2-7
clone size: NA
V gene: TRBV21-1
CDR3 DNA: TGTGTGGGACGGGGCTACGAGCAGTACTTC
CDR3 protein: CVGRGYEQYF

D gene: NA
J gene: TRBJ2-3
clone size: NA
V gene: TRBV27
CDR3 DNA: TGTGCCAGCAGTTTATATCAGGGGAGGAATACGCAGTATTTT
CDR3 protein: CASSLYQGRNTQYF

D gene: NA
J gene: TRBJ2-2
clone size: NA
V gene: TRBV15
CDR3 DNA: TGTGCCACCAGCAGAGGAGGGATTGGCGGGGAGCTGTTTTTT
CDR3 protein: CATSRGGIGGELFF

D gene: TRBD1
J gene: TRBJ2-5
clone size: NA
V gene: TRBV15
CDR3 DNA: TGTGCCACCAGCGAGACCGGGACAGGGGGCGCCGAGACCCAGTACTTC
CDR3 protein: CATSETGTGGAETQYF

D gene: NA
J gene: TRBJ1-5
clone size: NA
V gene: TRBV19
CDR3 DNA: TGTGCCAGTAGTATAGAGGCGGGGTGGGGTCAGCCCCAGCATTTT
CDR3 protein: CASSIEAGWGQPQHF

D gene: TRBD1
J gene: TRBJ1-1
clone size: NA
V gene: TRBV9
CDR3 DNA: TGTGCCAGCAGCGTCCCTGGGACAGAGAACACTGAAGCTTTCTTT
CDR3 protein: CASSVPGTENTEAFF

D gene: TRBD2
J gene: TRBJ2-1
clone size: NA
V gene: TRBV6-1
CDR3 DNA: TGTGCCAGCAGTACCGGGACTAGCGGGAGCTATGAGCAGTTCTTC
CDR3 protein: CASSTGTSGSYEQFF

D gene: NA
J gene: TRBJ2-5
clone size: NA
V gene: TRBV2
CDR3 DNA: TGTGCCAGCAGTGAATTGGCGGGATTAAGAGAGACCCAGTACTTC
CDR3 protein: CASSELAGLRETQYF

D gene: NA
J gene: TRBJ2-7
clone size: NA
V gene: TRBV6-5
CDR3 DNA: TGTGCCAGCAGTTACTCAGGGGATAGCTCCTACGAGCAGTACTTC
CDR3 protein: CASSYSGDSSYEQYF

D gene: TRBD2
J gene: TRBJ2-7
clone size: NA
V gene: TRBV4-3
CDR3 DNA: TGCGCCAGCAGCCAATGGGGGGGGTCCGGGCAGTACTTC
CDR3 protein: CASSQWGGSGQYF

D gene: NA
J gene: TRBJ1-2
clone size: NA
V gene: TRBV19
CDR3 DNA: TGTGCCAGTAGTAATAGAGCAGGGGATGGCTACACCTTC
CDR3 protein: CASSNRAGDGYTF